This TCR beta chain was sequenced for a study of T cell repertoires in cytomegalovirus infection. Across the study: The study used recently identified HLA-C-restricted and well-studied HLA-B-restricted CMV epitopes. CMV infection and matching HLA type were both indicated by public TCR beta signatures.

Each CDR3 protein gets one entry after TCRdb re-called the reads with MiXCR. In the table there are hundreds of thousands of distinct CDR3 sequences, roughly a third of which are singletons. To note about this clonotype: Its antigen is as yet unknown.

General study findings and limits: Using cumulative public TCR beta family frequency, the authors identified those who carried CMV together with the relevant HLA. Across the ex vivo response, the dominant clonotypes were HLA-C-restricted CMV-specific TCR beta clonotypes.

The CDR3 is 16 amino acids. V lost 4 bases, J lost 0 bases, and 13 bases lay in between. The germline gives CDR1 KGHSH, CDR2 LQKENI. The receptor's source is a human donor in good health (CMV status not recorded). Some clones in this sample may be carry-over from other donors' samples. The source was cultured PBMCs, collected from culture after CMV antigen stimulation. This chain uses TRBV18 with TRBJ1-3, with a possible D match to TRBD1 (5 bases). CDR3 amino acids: CASSRPSGGSGNTIYF. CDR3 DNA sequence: TGTGCCAGCTCACGTCCCAGCGGGGGCTCTGGAAACACCATATATTTT.